This T cell receptor (beta chain) derives from a study of technical replicates of blood from several donors. The protocol was immunoSEQ multiplex PCR, while the TCRdb copy is restricted to in-frame clones and leaves out a portion. The sample yields around 79,000 clones, roughly nine tenths seen once. V lost 3 bases to trimming and J lost 2 bases; unmatched junction nucleotides: 4. The CDR3 is 15 amino acids. In germline, CDR1 is SGDLS, CDR2 YYNGEE. The chain combines TRBV9 with TRBJ2-7; TRBD2 matches 11 bases. Specimen: T cells isolated from PBMCs. This TCR came from a human donor in good health. CDR3 protein: CASSAGTSGTYEQYF. CDR3 nucleotides: TGTGCCAGCAGCGCGGGGACTAGCGGAACCTACGAGCAGTACTTC.